Following are 14 T cell receptor beta chains from one sample sequenced in a study of blood T cell repertoires in COVID-19. Clones were sequenced by immunoSEQ multiplex PCR, and TCRdb holds only the in-frame ones, with some missing. The repertoire holds under 250,000 clones, with approximately 85% as singletons. Sequencing was performed on PBMCs or T cells enriched from blood (not recorded which). The source of these receptors is a woman aged 50 to 60 with acute COVID-19.

CDR3 region: CARQGLAGANVLTF. The CDR3 bases are TGTGCCCGCCAGGGGCTTGCCGGGGCCAACGTCCTGACTTTC. J is TRBJ2-6 and V is TRBV30; D possibly corresponds to TRBD1 (6 bases). V was shortened by 8 bases and J by 4 bases, with 15 bases between the two germline ends. This CDR3 is built from 14 residues. CDR1 is GTSNPN, CDR2 SVGIG, per germline (reference sequence).

The chain carries TRBV19 and TRBJ1-3; no firm D call. From germline, CDR1 is LNHDA and CDR2 SQIVND (reference sequence). V was shortened by 4 bases and J by 0 bases, with 7 bases between the two germline ends. The CDR3 loop spans 14 amino acids. The CDR3 DNA follows: TGTGCCAGTAGTACCCAAATCTCTGGAAACACCATATATTTT. Translated, it gives CASSTQISGNTIYF.

This chain uses TRBV5-6 with TRBJ1-1; unclear D gene. Looked up from germline, CDR1 is SGHDT and CDR2 is YYEEEE. The V and J ends lost 4 bases and 1 base respectively, with 14 bases between them. The CDR3 has 15 residues. CDR3 sequence: CASSPGSIPNTEAFF. In DNA form, the CDR3 reads TGTGCCAGCAGCCCCGGTTCTATACCGAACACTGAAGCTTTCTTT.

For the CDR3, the DNA is TGTGCCAGCAGCCAACTCCCAGGACAGCCCTACAATGAGCAGTTCTTC. This gives the protein CASSQLPGQPYNEQFF. V usage is TRBV11-3 and J usage is TRBJ2-1, with a possible D match to TRBD1 (6 bases). The CDR3 consists of 16 residues. V lost 5 bases and J 2 bases, leaving 16 bases between the germline ends. Germline CDR1 SGHNT, CDR2 YENEEA.

The chain is built from TRBV19 and TRBJ1-1, with 9 positions matching TRBD1. The CDR3 loop spans 15 amino acids. Germline V gene sequence: CDR1 LNHDA, CDR2 SQIVND (reference sequence). Trimming took 6 bases from V and 6 from J; bases not matched to a gene: 11. CDR3 residues: CASRTTGGVEAEAFF. CDR3 in DNA: TGTGCCAGTAGAACTACAGGGGGCGTCGAGGCTGAAGCTTTCTTT. Based on the CDR3 plus reference TRBV19 and TRBJ1-1, the full variable domain is DGGITQSPKYLFRKEGQNVTLSCEQNLNHDAMYWYRQDPGQGLRLIYYSQIVNDFQKGDIAEGYSVSREKKESFPLTVTSAQKNPTAFYLCASRTTGGVEAEAFFGQGTRLTVV.

The count of this clone is one. V gene TRBV7-8 combines with J gene TRBJ2-3, with TRBD2 identical over 14 bases. J was trimmed by 4 bases and V by 2 bases; bases with no gene match: 8. The CDR3 sequence is 18 residues long. CDR1 and CDR2 from the germline V gene are SGHVS and FQNEAQ. The CDR3 sequence is CASSLSKGLAGEADTQYF. The CDR3 nucleotides are TGTGCCAGCAGCTTATCCAAGGGACTAGCGGGGGAGGCAGATACGCAGTATTTT.

The genes are TRBV5-1 and TRBJ2-1; D unclear. Germline V gene sequence: CDR1 SGHRS, CDR2 YFSETQ. Trimming removed 7 bases from V and 1 base from J, with 12 bases in between. CDR3 length: 14 residues. In DNA, the CDR3 is TGCGCCAGCGCCTCGAGCGAGTCCTACAATGAGCAGTTCTTC. Translation gives CASASSESYNEQFF.

V and J are TRBV27 and TRBJ2-7; D is perhaps TRBD2 (6 bases). From germline, CDR1 is MNHEY and CDR2 SMNVEV (reference sequence). V was cut by 1 base and J by 2 bases, with 9 bases left in between. The CDR3 is made up of 14 amino acids. In nucleotides, the CDR3 is TGTGCCAGCAGTTTATTGTCTAGCGCCTACGAGCAGTACTTC. It is translated as CASSLLSSAYEQYF.

Details on this clone: The same CDR3 arises from other DNA sequences in this sample as well. The rearrangement joins TRBV7-9 to TRBJ1-2; 10 nucleotides line up with TRBD1. V was clipped by 5 bases and J by 1 base; unmatched bases: 4. Looked up from germline, CDR1 is SEHNR and CDR2 is FQNEAQ (reference sequence). The CDR3 totals 15 residues. In nucleotides, the CDR3 is TGTGCCAGCAGCCCCCGGACAGGGGGTAACTATGGCTACACCTTC. Protein product: CASSPRTGGNYGYTF.

DNA of the CDR3: TGTGCCAGCAGTTACTCGTTTGGGGCGAACGGCTACACCTTC. It is translated as CASSYSFGANGYTF. V is TRBV6-5 and J is TRBJ1-2; tentative D call: TRBD1 (5 bases). The CDR3 runs to 14 residues. The V and J ends lost 0 bases and 8 bases respectively, with 13 bases between them. Germline V gene lookup returns CDR1 MNHEY and CDR2 SVGAGI.

The CDR3, as DNA: TGTGCCAGCAGGAGCCGGGACAGGGCGTATGGCTACACCTTC. It specifies CASRSRDRAYGYTF. V is TRBV5-6 and J is TRBJ1-2; 9 bases are shared with TRBD1. Germline trimming cut 5 bases from V and 5 bases from J; bases unmatched to any gene: 7. Germline values: CDR1 SGHDT, CDR2 YYEEEE. The CDR3 spans 14 residues.

The chain has TRBV10-3 and TRBJ1-5; the match to TRBD1 covers 9 bases. This CDR3 comprises 15 residues. Germline V gene lookup returns CDR1 ENHRY and CDR2 SYGVKD. With V trimmed by 0 bases and J by 6 bases, 3 bases remained unmatched. CDR3 in amino acids: CAISESGQGAQPQHF. Here the CDR3 DNA reads TGTGCCATCAGTGAGTCGGGACAGGGAGCTCAGCCCCAGCATTTT.

Written as DNA, the CDR3 is TGTGCCAGCAGCTTAGCCGGGGGGAGCACAGATACGCAGTATTTT. Its protein product is CASSLAGGSTDTQYF. This rearrangement joins TRBV7-6 to TRBJ2-3; TRBD2 agrees at 7 bases. The germline gives CDR1 SGHVS, CDR2 FNYEAQ. Germline trimming cut 0 bases from V and 0 bases from J; bases unmatched to any gene: 0. CDR3 length: 15 amino acids. Combining the CDR3 with reference TRBV7-6 and TRBJ2-3 gives the whole variable domain GAGVSQSPRYKVTKRGQDVALRCDPISGHVSLYWYRQALGQGPEFLTYFNYEAQQDKSGLPNDRFSAERPEGSISTLTIQRTEQRDSAMYRCASSLAGGSTDTQYFGPGTRLTVL.

J is TRBJ1-5 and V is TRBV6-5, with a tentative D call TRBD1 (6 bases). The CDR3 consists of 15 residues. The ends were cut back, 7 bases at V and 0 bases at J, with 13 bases in the middle. Looked up from germline, CDR1 is MNHEY and CDR2 is SVGAGI. CDR3 in DNA: TGTGCCAGCACCCCCGGGACACTTAGCAATCAGCCCCAGCATTTT. It encodes CASTPGTLSNQPQHF.